The T cell receptor beta chain described here comes from a study of blood T cell repertoires in COVID-19. Study-level background: Specimens from acute and convalescent COVID-19 originated in the United States, Italy and Spain. T cells, B-cell-depleted T cells, or PBMCs supplied cDNA or gDNA.

Original data processing: Reference gene primer amplification gave nucleated cell count estimates. The repertoire was sequenced with immunoSEQ multiplex PCR; TCRdb's copy has only in-frame clones and lacks some. V and J calls and clone size are as listed in that table; D and trimming were resolved from the DNA. The sample has about 140,000 clones; roughly 80% are singletons. Trimming pared 1 base from V and 4 bases from J, leaving 15 bases between. Germline values: CDR1 MGHRA, CDR2 YSYEKL. The CDR3 contains 16 residues. The sequenced material came from peripheral blood. The chain combines TRBV4-1 with TRBJ2-3; D may be TRBD2 (6 bases). The TCR was taken from a man aged 50 to 59 with acute or convalescent COVID-19. CDR3 nucleotide sequence: TGCGCCAGCAGCCAAGGTCGAGGGAGGAGCCCAGATACGCAGTATTTT. This encodes CASSQGRGRSPDTQYF.